This TCR beta chain was recovered during a study of blood T cells in healthy people across ages. Study observations and caveats: Measured against age, TCR beta diversity per million T cells decreased in a roughly linear manner. It was the long-lived donors that had more naive CD4+ cells and higher diversity than aged donors.

This CDR3 spans 14 amino acids. Germline V CDR1 and CDR2: MNHNS, SASEGT. Trimming removed 1 base from V and 10 bases from J; junction bases left unmatched: 3. The use of a sample-barcoded 5' primer and a J-beta primer mix characterized a second PCR of about 7 to 12 cycles. Every sample gave at least 2.5 million paired-end reads containing CDR3. Each CDR3 protein is one row after TCRdb ran MiXCR on the 5' RACE reads. The repertoire holds about 1.6 million distinct CDR3 sequences, with about 35% as singletons. Concerning this clonotype: The antigen is unknown.

The sequence came from a woman aged 25 to 39 in good health. This chain links TRBV6-1 with TRBJ1-6; 8 bases map to TRBD1. Sequences were obtained from blood. The CDR3 DNA reads TGTGCCAGCAGTGAAGACACAGGGGGATCACCCCTCCACTTT. It codes for CASSEDTGGSPLHF.